This TCR beta chain was profiled in a study of vaccination effects on CD4 cells after COVID-19. Sequencing followed a ViraFEST assay step that expanded antigen-specific CD4+ T cells with viral peptide pools. CD4+ T cell isolation took place after 10 days of culture. All vaccine recipients tested negative for nucleocapsid antibodies and had never contracted SARS-CoV-2 infection. At days 3 and 7, half of the medium was exchanged for IL-2 medium. Comment on this clone: Its target is unknown.

Germline assignment: CDR1 KGHDR and CDR2 SFDVKD. V lost 4 bases, J lost 1 base, and 12 bases lay in between. CDR3 length: 15 residues. Only in-frame clones appear in the TCRdb table, and some are missing; sequencing was by immunoSEQ multiplex PCR. Found here are around 63,000 clones, approximately 71% of them singletons; the top ten hold 3% to 4%. This chain connects TRBV24-1 to TRBJ1-1; no clear D. The receptor comes from a human donor who received a COVID-19 vaccine. Sequencing used CD4+ T cells from PBMCs cultured with HCoV-OC43 spike peptides, obtained before COVID-19 vaccination. The subset here: HCoV-OC43 spike overlapping peptide pool stimulation. CDR3 loop: CATSEGIPPNTEAFF. Written as DNA, the CDR3 is TGTGCCACCAGTGAAGGTATCCCTCCGAACACTGAAGCTTTCTTT.